This TCR beta chain came from a study of T cells in Graves' hyperthyroidism and ophthalmopathy. Each 10 ml fresh peripheral blood draw supplied the PBMCs. This clonotype came up a few times. This CDR3 contains 14 residues. The V end was cut by 10 bases, the J end by 3 bases, with 17 bases between. CDR1 and CDR2 (germline): LGHDT, YNNKEL (reference sequence). What was amplified from RNA transcripts were TCR beta CDR3 regions. The primer set for the first-round RT-PCR of the TCR CDR3 was HTBI. TCRdb reprocessed the multiplex PCR reads with MiXCR, giving one entry per CDR3 protein. The data hold 300,000 to 450,000 distinct CDR3 sequences, with under 15% observed a single time.

The sample taken for sequencing was blood. The receptor was derived from a woman in her twenties or thirties with Graves' hyperthyroidism. The chain employs TRBV3-1 and TRBJ2-3; D tentatively reads TRBD1 or TRBD2 (7 bases each). CDR3 coding DNA: TGTGCCATCTCCCTCAGGGGGGGTACAGATACGCAGTATTTT. As protein: CAISLRGGTDTQYF.